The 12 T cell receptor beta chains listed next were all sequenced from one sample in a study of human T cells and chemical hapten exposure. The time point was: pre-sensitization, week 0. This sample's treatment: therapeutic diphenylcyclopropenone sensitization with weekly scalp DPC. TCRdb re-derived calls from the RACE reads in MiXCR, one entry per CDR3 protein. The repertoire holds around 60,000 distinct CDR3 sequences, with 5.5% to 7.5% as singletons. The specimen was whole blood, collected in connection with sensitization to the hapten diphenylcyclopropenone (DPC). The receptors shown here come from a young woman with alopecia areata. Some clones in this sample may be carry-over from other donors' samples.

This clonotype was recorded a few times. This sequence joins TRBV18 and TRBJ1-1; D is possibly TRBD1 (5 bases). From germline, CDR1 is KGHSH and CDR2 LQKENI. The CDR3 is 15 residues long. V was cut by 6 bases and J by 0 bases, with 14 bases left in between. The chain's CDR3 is CASSTSTVMNTEAFF. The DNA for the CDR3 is TGTGCCAGCTCGACTTCGACAGTCATGAACACTGAAGCTTTCTTT.

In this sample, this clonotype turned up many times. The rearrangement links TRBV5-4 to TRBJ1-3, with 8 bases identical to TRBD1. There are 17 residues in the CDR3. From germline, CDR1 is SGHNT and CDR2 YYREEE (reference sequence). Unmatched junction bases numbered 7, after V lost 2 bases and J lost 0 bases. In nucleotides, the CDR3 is TGTGCCAGCAGCTTTGGCGGACAGGGCCACTCTGGAAACACCATATATTTT. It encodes CASSFGGQGHSGNTIYF.

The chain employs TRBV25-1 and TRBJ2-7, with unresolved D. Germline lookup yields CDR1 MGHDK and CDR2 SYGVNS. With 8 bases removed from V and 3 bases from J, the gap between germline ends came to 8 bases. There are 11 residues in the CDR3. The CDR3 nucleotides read TGTGCCAGCGGGTCTCTCTACGAGCAGTACTTC. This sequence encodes CASGSLYEQYF.

In nucleotides, the CDR3 is TGCAGTGCTAGCCGACAGGGTATAGAAAAACTGTTTTTT. Protein product: CSASRQGIEKLFF. This chain uses TRBV20-1 with TRBJ1-4, with 7 bases identical to TRBD1. This CDR3 has 13 amino acids. V shed 3 bases, J shed 8 bases, and the junction held 6 bases outside the gene matches. CDR1 and CDR2 from the germline V gene are DFQATT and SNEGSKA (reference sequence).

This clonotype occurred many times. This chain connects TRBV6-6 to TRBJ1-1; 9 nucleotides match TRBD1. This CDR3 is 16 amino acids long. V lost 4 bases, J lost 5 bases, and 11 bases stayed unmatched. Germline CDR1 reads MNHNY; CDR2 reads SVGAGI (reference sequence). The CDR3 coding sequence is TGTGCCAGCAGTTTGTTGGGACAGGGAGAGTGGACTGAAGCTTTCTTT. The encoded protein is CASSLLGQGEWTEAFF.

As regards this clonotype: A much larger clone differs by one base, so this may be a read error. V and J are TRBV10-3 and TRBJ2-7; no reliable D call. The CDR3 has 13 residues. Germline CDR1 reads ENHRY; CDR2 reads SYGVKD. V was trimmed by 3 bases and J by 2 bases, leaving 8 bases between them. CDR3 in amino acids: CAISDEEPYEQYF. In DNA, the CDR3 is TGTGCCATCAGTGATGAGGAACCCTACGAGCAGTACTTC.

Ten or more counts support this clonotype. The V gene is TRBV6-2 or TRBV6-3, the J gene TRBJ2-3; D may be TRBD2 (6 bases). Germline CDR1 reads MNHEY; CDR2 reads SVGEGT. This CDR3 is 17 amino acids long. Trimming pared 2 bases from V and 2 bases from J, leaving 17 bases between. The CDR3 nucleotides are TGTGCCAGCAGTTACGCGGGACGGAAACAGCCCACAGATACGCAGTATTTT. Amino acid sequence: CASSYAGRKQPTDTQYF.

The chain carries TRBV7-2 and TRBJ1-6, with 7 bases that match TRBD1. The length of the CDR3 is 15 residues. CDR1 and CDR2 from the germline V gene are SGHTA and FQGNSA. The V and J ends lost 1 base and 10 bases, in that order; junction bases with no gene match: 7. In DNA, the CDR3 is TGTGCCAGCAGCTTAGTTAGGGGGCCAGAGTCACCCCTCCACTTT. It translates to CASSLVRGPESPLHF.

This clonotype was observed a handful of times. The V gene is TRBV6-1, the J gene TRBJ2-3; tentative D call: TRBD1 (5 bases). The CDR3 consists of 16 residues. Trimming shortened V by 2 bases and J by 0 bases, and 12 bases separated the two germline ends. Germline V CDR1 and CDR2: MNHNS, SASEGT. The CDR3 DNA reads TGTGCCAGCAGTGAATTGGGCAGGACAAGCACAGATACGCAGTATTTT. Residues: CASSELGRTSTDTQYF.

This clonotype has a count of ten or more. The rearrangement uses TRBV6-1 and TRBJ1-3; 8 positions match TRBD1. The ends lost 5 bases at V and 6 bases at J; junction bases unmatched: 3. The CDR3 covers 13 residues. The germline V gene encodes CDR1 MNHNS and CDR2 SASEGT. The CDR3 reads CASSSGGKNTIYF. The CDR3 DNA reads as TGTGCCAGCAGTTCAGGGGGCAAAAACACCATATATTTT.

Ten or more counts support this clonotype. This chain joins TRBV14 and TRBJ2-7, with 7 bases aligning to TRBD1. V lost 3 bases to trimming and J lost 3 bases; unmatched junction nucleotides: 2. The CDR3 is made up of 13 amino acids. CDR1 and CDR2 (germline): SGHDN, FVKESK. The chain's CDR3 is CASSQAGGYEQYF. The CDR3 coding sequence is TGTGCCAGCAGCCAGGCAGGGGGCTACGAGCAGTACTTC.

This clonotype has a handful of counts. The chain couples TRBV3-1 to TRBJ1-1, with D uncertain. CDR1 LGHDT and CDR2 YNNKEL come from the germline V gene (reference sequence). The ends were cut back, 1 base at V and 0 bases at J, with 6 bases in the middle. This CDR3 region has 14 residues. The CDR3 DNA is TGTGCCAGCAGCCAAGTTCCAGTGAACACTGAAGCTTTCTTT. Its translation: CASSQVPVNTEAFF.